This T cell receptor (beta chain) emerged from a study of OX40 agonist ivuxolimab in advanced cancers. This clone has just one count. Trimming pared 4 bases from V and 3 bases from J, leaving 13 bases between. CDR3 size: 14 residues. Germline loops: CDR1 SGHTA, CDR2 FQGNSA. Only in-frame clones appear in the TCRdb table, and some are missing; sequencing was by immunoSEQ multiplex PCR. The data show about 29,000 clones, 80% to 95% seen once. The receptor was derived from an adult with an advanced solid tumor such as melanoma, head and neck, liver or kidney cancer. The sample in question was CD4+ or CD8+ T cells sorted from blood, obtained in a trial of the OX40 agonist ivuxolimab. This chain connects TRBV7-2 to TRBJ2-7; TRBD1 is a possible D gene (6 bases). In nucleotides, the CDR3 is TGTGCCAGCAGCTCTCCGGGACAATACTACGAGCAGTACTTC. It yields the protein CASSSPGQYYEQYF.